This TCR beta chain was sequenced for a study of shared clonotypes between healthy human individuals. CDR3 length equals 15 residues. Germline CDR1 and CDR2: SGHAT and FQNNGV. Trimming left V 5 bases short and J 4 bases short, with 17 bases between. The study ran the assay at deep level. It was across several immunoSEQ plates that each subset's genomic DNA was evenly split. Original processing notes: Filtering differed because ImmunoSEQ produced junction-only sequences that carried no quality scores. Sequencing was performed with immunoSEQ multiplex PCR; in TCRdb, only in-frame clones are kept and a portion is missing. The V and J calls and the clone size are those of that table, but D and trimming were determined from the DNA. This repertoire shows about 110,000 clones, 68% found once; its top ten account for approximately 25%. In this sample, this clone turned up a few times. Its antigen is as yet unknown.

Overall study findings and caveats: Relative to memory subsets, naive subsets generally showed larger estimated richness.

Sequenced: memory CD8+ T cells sorted from blood. Subset noted: CD45RO+ cells pooled with CCR7-negative TemRA cells. The genes are TRBV11-2 and TRBJ1-1; a weak D match, TRBD1 (6 bases). The sequence was collected from a woman aged 25-40 years in good health. The CDR3, as DNA: TGTGCCAGCAGCCCCTTGGCGGGGGCGGGCACTGAAGCTTTCTTT. Its translation: CASSPLAGAGTEAFF.